Sequencing of this TCR beta chain was carried out in a study of low-dose radiotherapy and immunotherapy resistance in tumors. Study summary: With 1 Gy per fraction every two weeks, Cohort 2 accumulated 13 Gy across 26 weeks.

TRAV- and TRBV-specific primers, spanning alpha and beta chains, primed first-strand cDNA. TCRs were amplified for roughly 20 PCR cycles with a constant-region primer and V-primer adapter. TCRdb used MiXCR to reprocess the reads, holding one entry per CDR3 protein. The sample carries tens of thousands of distinct CDR3 sequences, more than 20% recorded once. Germline V gene data show CDR1 as SGDLS and CDR2 as YYNGEE. This CDR3 has 15 amino acids. V was pared by 4 bases and J by 2 bases, with 14 bases between. Indicated time point: after trial treatment. Specified treatment: LDRT plus nivolumab, ipilimumab, low-dose cyclophosphamide and aspirin (RACIN trial). All of the donors were given nivolumab, ipilimumab, aspirin, low-dose cyclophosphamide and low-dose radiotherapy as part of RACIN, a single-arm trial.

The chain carries TRBV9 and TRBJ2-3, with a possible D match to TRBD1 (6 bases). The specimen comprised PBMCs, sampled after low-dose radiotherapy plus immunotherapy. The origin of this receptor is a female donor with ovarian cancer. The CDR3, as DNA: TGTGCCAGCAGCCCTCGGACAGCTTACACAGATACGCAGTATTTT. Its translation is CASSPRTAYTDTQYF. Supplemented by reference TRBV9 and TRBJ2-3, the full variable domain reads DSGVTQTPKHLITATGQRVTLRCSPRSGDLSVYWYQQSLDQGLQFLIQYYNGEERAKGNILERFSAQQFPDLHSELNLSSLELGDSALYFCASSPRTAYTDTQYFGPGTRLTVL.